A selection of T cell receptor beta chains follows, all from one sample in a study of early T cells in non-severe SARS-CoV-2 infection. TCRdb reprocessed the 5' RACE reads via MiXCR and lists one record per CDR3 protein. The sample lists 80,000 to 95,000 distinct CDR3 sequences; 11% to 15% were seen once. Material for sequencing was whole blood. Receptors originate from an adult who was a healthcare worker with PCR-confirmed SARS-CoV-2 infection or an uninfected control (not recorded which). CDR3s include the opening cysteine and the closing phenylalanine or tryptophan. The order of the fields is D gene, J gene, V gene, clone size, CDR3 DNA, CDR3 protein. D genes are given only for firm matches. Not all rows give a size; the values are once, few, many and, for expanded clones, a class.

>TRBD2|TRBJ2-1|TRBV7-2|NA
TGTGCCAGCAGCCCAGCCCCACTAGCGGGGGTTTACAATGAGCAGTTCTTC
CASSPAPLAGVYNEQFF
>NA|TRBJ2-1|TRBV27|few
TGTGCCAGCAGTTTAGAGGGGAGGTCCTACAATGAGCAGTTCTTC
CASSLEGRSYNEQFF
>NA|TRBJ1-1|TRBV12-5|few
TGTGCTAGTGGTTTGGTTTGGCAGGGGACGAACACTGAAGCTTTCTTT
CASGLVWQGTNTEAFF
>NA|TRBJ2-7|TRBV28|many
TGTGCCAGCAGGGACCTAAACGAGCAGTACTTC
CASRDLNEQYF
>NA|TRBJ2-1|TRBV12-3/TRBV12-4|NA
TGTGCCAGCAGTTTGTACGCAATCTCCTACAATGAGCAGTTCTTC
CASSLYAISYNEQFF
>TRBD1|TRBJ2-7|TRBV5-5|few
TGTGCCAGCAGCTGGGGCACCGGGACAGGATCAGGAATAAAGTACGAGCAGTACTTC
CASSWGTGTGSGIKYEQYF
>NA|TRBJ2-3|TRBV28|NA
TGTGCCAGCAGTTTTTCTAGCACAGATACGCAGTATTTT
CASSFSSTDTQYF
>NA|TRBJ2-7|TRBV29-1|NA
TGCAGCGTTGTGACACAGTACTCCTACGAGCAGTACTTC
CSVVTQYSYEQYF
>TRBD1|TRBJ1-4|TRBV20-1|NA
TGCAGTGCTCCGGACAGGCGAAATGAAAAACTGTTTTTT
CSAPDRRNEKLFF
>TRBD2|TRBJ2-3|TRBV19|few
TGTGCCAGTAAGGGTGGGACTAGCGTAGATACGCAGTATTTT
CASKGGTSVDTQYF
>NA|TRBJ2-5|TRBV19|few
TGTGCCAGTAGTATTACCCCCGGGGGAGAGACCCAGTACTTC
CASSITPGGETQYF
>NA|TRBJ2-7|TRBV29-1|few
TGCAGCGCAAAGGTGCACGAGCGGACCGAGCAGTACTTC
CSAKVHERTEQYF
>NA|TRBJ2-2|TRBV7-9|NA
TGTGCCAGCAGCTTGTACCGATACACCGGGGAGCTGTTTTTT
CASSLYRYTGELFF
>NA|TRBJ2-3|TRBV9|NA
TGTGCCAGCAGCGTAGGGCTAGAAAGCACAGATACGCAGTATTTT
CASSVGLESTDTQYF
>NA|TRBJ2-3|TRBV6-4|NA
TGTGCCAGCAGTGCTGGGCAGGCCACAGATACGCAGTATTTT
CASSAGQATDTQYF
>NA|TRBJ2-1|TRBV6-1|NA
TGTGCCAGCAGTGAAGAGGACGTGGCCTACAATGAGCAGTTCTTC
CASSEEDVAYNEQFF
>NA|TRBJ2-5|TRBV27|NA
TGTGCCAGCAGTGACCCCGCGACCAACTACGGCCAAGAGACCCAGTACTTC
CASSDPATNYGQETQYF
>NA|TRBJ1-1|TRBV7-2|NA
TGTGCCAGCAGCTTGGGAGGGGCCCCCGAAGCTTTCTTT
CASSLGGAPEAFF
>NA|TRBJ1-2|TRBV7-2|NA
TGTGCCAGCAGCTTAGCTCGGCAGGGATATGGCTACACCTTC
CASSLARQGYGYTF
>TRBD2|TRBJ2-1|TRBV5-1|few
TGCGCCAGCACTAGCGGGGGCCCCGACTACAATGAGCAGTTCTTC
CASTSGGPDYNEQFF
>NA|TRBJ1-1|TRBV6-6|NA
TGTGCCAGCCAGGGGCCTGGCGCTGAAGCTTTCTTT
CASQGPGAEAFF